This paragraph reports one T cell receptor beta chain. Self-reported history from a screening survey and questionnaire set each donor's cohort. Cohort 3 donors counted as recovered after two negative PCRs, clearance, or resolved symptoms. The entry originates in a study of blood T cell repertoires in COVID-19. Study as a whole: Specimens from acute and convalescent COVID-19 originated in the United States, Italy and Spain.

This CDR3 is 16 amino acids long. Between the trimmed V and J ends, which lost 1 base and 5 bases, there was a span of 15 bases. CDR1 is SGHTA and CDR2 is FQGNSA in the germline V gene. In the original workflow: Amplification of reference gene primers was used by the study to estimate nucleated cell counts. TCRdb keeps only in-frame clones here, not all; method: immunoSEQ multiplex PCR. V and J calls and clone size follow that table, whereas D and trimming were derived from the DNA. This sample carries over 200,000 clones, about 85% of them seen once, and the ten largest clones take roughly a tenth. The J gene is TRBJ2-1, the V gene TRBV7-2, with D unclear. This TCR was sampled from a man younger than 45 who had recovered from COVID-19. Sequencing was carried out using PBMCs or T cells enriched from blood (not recorded which). This chain's CDR3 is CASSLGGHHPNNEQFF. The CDR3 nucleotides are TGTGCCAGCAGCTTAGGTGGGCACCACCCAAACAATGAGCAGTTCTTC.